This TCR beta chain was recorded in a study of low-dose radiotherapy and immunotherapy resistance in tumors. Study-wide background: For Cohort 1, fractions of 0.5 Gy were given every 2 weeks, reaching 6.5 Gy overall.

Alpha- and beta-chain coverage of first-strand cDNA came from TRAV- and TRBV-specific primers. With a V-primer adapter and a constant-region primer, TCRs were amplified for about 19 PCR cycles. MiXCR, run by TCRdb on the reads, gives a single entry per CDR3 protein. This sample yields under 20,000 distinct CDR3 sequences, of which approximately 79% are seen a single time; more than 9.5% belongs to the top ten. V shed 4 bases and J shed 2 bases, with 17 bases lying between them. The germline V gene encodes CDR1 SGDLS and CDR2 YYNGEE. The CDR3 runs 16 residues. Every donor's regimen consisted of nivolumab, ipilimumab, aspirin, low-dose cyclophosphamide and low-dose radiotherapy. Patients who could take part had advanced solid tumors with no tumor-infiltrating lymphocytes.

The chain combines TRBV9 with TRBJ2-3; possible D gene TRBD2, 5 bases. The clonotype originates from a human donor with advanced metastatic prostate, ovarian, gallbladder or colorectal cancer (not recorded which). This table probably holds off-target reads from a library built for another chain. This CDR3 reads CASSPRLRAATDTQYF. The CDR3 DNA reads TGTGCCAGCAGCCCGAGATTGAGGGCCGCCACAGATACGCAGTATTTT.